A single sample gave rise to the 11 T cell receptor beta chains below, sequenced in a study of post-analysis software for immune sequencing data. Study conclusions and caveats: Patients showed TRBV5-6, TRBV5-1 and TRBV20-1 among about five TRBV segments more frequent than in controls.

Carried by the TCR beta cDNA libraries were unique molecular identifiers. From the PCR reads, TCRdb called clonotypes with MiXCR, one entry per CDR3 protein. The sample holds 750,000 to 950,000 distinct CDR3 sequences, approximately 53% seen once. These receptors are not linked to any known antigen. The sample was blood. The source of these receptors is a girl aged 5-17 years with multiple sclerosis.

The DNA of the CDR3 is TGTGCCAGCAGTTTCGGCGGGACTAGCGGGACTGAGCAGTACTTC. This encodes CASSFGGTSGTEQYF. The rearrangement uses TRBV7-2 and TRBJ2-5; TRBD2 aligns across 13 bases. With 6 bases clipped from V and 11 bases from J, the junction kept 12 bases outside the gene matches. The CDR3 consists of 15 residues. CDR1 is SGHTA and CDR2 is FQGNSA in the germline V gene.

The gene calls are TRBV5-1 and TRBJ1-1, with D possibly matching TRBD1 (5 bases). Between the trimmed V and J ends, which lost 7 bases and 4 bases, there was a span of 14 bases. CDR1 and CDR2 (germline): SGHRS, YFSETQ. The CDR3 consists of 13 residues. CDR3 amino acids: CASSGGIGTEAFF. For the CDR3, the DNA is TGCGCCAGCTCGGGGGGGATCGGCACTGAAGCTTTCTTT. Filled out from reference TRBV5-1 and TRBJ1-1, the complete variable domain reads KAGVTQTPRYLIKTRGQQVTLSCSPISGHRSVSWYQQTPGQGLQFLFEYFSETQRNKGNFPGRFSGRQFSNSRSEMNVSTLELGDSALYLCASSGGIGTEAFFGQGTRLTVV.

The gene calls are TRBV7-9 and TRBJ2-1, with 10 bases lining up with TRBD1. Germline assignment: CDR1 SEHNR and CDR2 FQNEAQ (reference sequence). Unmatched junction bases numbered 13, after V lost 7 bases and J lost 10 bases. The length of the CDR3 is 15 residues. CDR3 loop: CASIRPGQGRLEQFF. The CDR3 DNA reads as TGTGCCAGCATCAGACCGGGACAGGGGAGACTCGAGCAGTTCTTC.

Notes on this clonotype: At one boundary the junction diverges from the germline segment, which might be a read error. The genes are TRBV7-2 and TRBJ2-7, with 11 bases aligning to TRBD1. CDR1 SGHTA and CDR2 FQGNSA come from the germline V gene. The CDR3 sequence is 14 residues long. The CDR3 spells CASSSRDRGSEQYF. The CDR3 nucleotides are TGCGCCAGCAGCTCAAGGGACAGGGGGAGCGAGCAGTACTTC. Full variable domain (rest looked up from reference TRBV7-2 and TRBJ2-7): GAGVSQSPSNKVTEKGKDVELRCDPISGHTALYWYRQSLGQGLEFLIYFQGNSAPDKSGLPSDRFSAERTGGSVSTLTIQRTQQEDSAVYLCASSSRDRGSEQYFGPGTRLTVT.

This clonotype showed up just once. V is TRBV2 and J is TRBJ2-3, with D perhaps TRBD2 (6 bases). In germline, CDR1 is SNHLY, CDR2 FYNNEI. Trimming cost V 11 bases and J 1 base, with 13 bases left between them. The CDR3 runs 13 residues. The CDR3 here is CAGAGGGTDTQYF. Written as DNA, the CDR3 is TGTGCCGGGGCAGGAGGGGGCACAGATACGCAGTATTTT.

This rearrangement joins TRBV7-9 to TRBJ2-7, with 9 nucleotides matching TRBD2. CDR1 is SEHNR and CDR2 is FQNEAQ in the germline V gene (reference sequence). The CDR3 is 15 amino acids. V gave up 5 bases and J gave up 7 bases; unmatched junction bases: 12. Written as DNA, the CDR3 is TGTGCCAGCAGCGTCTATAGCGGGGGAGCTAAGGAGCAGTACTTC. Translation: CASSVYSGGAKEQYF.

The chain uses TRBV20-1 and TRBJ2-5, with 13 positions matching TRBD2. Gene TRBJ2-7 matches the end of the DNA better, so the J call may be wrong. CDR1 and CDR2 (germline): DFQATT, SNEGSKA (reference sequence). The CDR3 runs 15 residues. CDR3 nucleotides: TGCAGTGCTCCCCAGGGACTAGCGGGGTCCTACGAGCAGTACTTC. It codes for CSAPQGLAGSYEQYF.

The J gene is TRBJ1-1, the V gene TRBV3-1; no clear D gene. The CDR3 extends over 13 amino acids. Germline CDR1 is LGHDT and CDR2 is YNNKEL (reference sequence). V lost 0 bases, J lost 4 bases, and 6 bases lay in between. The CDR3 loop reads CASSQDHSTEAFF. The CDR3 region has the DNA TGTGCCAGCAGCCAAGATCATAGCACTGAAGCTTTCTTT.

The CDR3, as DNA: TGTGCCAGCAGTGAATGGACGGGAAGCAATCAGCCCCAGCATTTT. Its translation is CASSEWTGSNQPQHF. The chain combines TRBV2 with TRBJ1-5; no firm D call. V was clipped by 2 bases and J by 1 base, with 9 bases between them. Germline CDR1 and CDR2: SNHLY and FYNNEI. CDR3 length: 15 residues. Full variable domain (rest looked up from reference TRBV2 and TRBJ1-5): EPEVTQTPSHQVTQMGQEVILRCVPISNHLYFYWYRQILGQKVEFLVSFYNNEISEKSEIFDDQFSVERPDGSNFTLKIRSTKLEDSAMYFCASSEWTGSNQPQHFGDGTRLSIL.

About this clonotype: Being one base from a much bigger clone, this may be a read error. This chain connects TRBV12-3 or TRBV12-4 to TRBJ2-1; a weak D match, TRBD1 (5 bases). The DNA end is a closer match to TRBJ2-7, so the J assignment may be wrong. The CDR3 is made up of 15 amino acids. This CDR3 is CASSLQGEIHNEQYF. Here the CDR3 DNA reads TGTGCCAGCAGTTTACAAGGGGAAATCCACAATGAGCAGTACTTC.

This clonotype came up once. The V and J genes are TRBV12-3 or TRBV12-4 and TRBJ2-7; 7 positions agree with TRBD2. V gave up 5 bases and J gave up 2 bases; unmatched junction bases: 6. CDR3 length equals 14 residues. The CDR3 DNA sequence: TGTGCCAGCAGTACAACCGGGAGGCCCTACGAGCAGTACTTC. It encodes CASSTTGRPYEQYF.